A single sample is the source of the 24 T cell receptor beta chains below, sequenced in a study of T cell responses to AZD1222 COVID-19 vaccine. Data came from immunoSEQ multiplex PCR; TCRdb stores just in-frame clones and leaves some out. The repertoire holds approximately 200,000 clones, with around 94% as singletons. Sequencing used peripheral blood, obtained 28 days after the second dose of the MenACWY control vaccine. These receptor sequences come from an adult who received the MenACWY meningococcal vaccine as a control.

This clone is a singleton in its sample. The chain links TRBV7-2 to TRBJ2-7, with D tentatively TRBD2 (6 bases). Germline V gene sequence: CDR1 SGHTA, CDR2 FQGNSA. The V end was cut by 5 bases, the J end by 0 bases, with 14 bases between. This CDR3 is built from 15 residues. The CDR3 region is CASSQGGTPSYEQYF. CDR3 sequence (DNA): TGTGCCAGCAGCCAAGGCGGGACGCCCTCCTACGAGCAGTACTTC.

The V and J genes are TRBV2 and TRBJ2-1, with D unresolved. The germline V gene has CDR1 SNHLY and CDR2 FYNNEI. V was cut by 4 bases and J by 3 bases, with 7 bases left in between. The CDR3 runs 13 residues. CDR3 protein: CASSALGYNEQFF. The CDR3 DNA reads TGTGCCAGCAGTGCACTGGGCTACAATGAGCAGTTCTTC. The full variable domain, completed using reference TRBV2 and TRBJ2-1, is EPEVTQTPSHQVTQMGQEVILRCVPISNHLYFYWYRQILGQKVEFLVSFYNNEISEKSEIFDDQFSVERPDGSNFTLKIRSTKLEDSAMYFCASSALGYNEQFFGPGTRLTVL.

The chain has TRBV12-3 or TRBV12-4 and TRBJ1-5; D gene ambiguous. This CDR3 spans 13 amino acids. With 1 base removed from V and 6 bases from J, the gap between germline ends came to 7 bases. CDR3 amino acids: CASSLGSGQPQHF. In DNA form, the CDR3 reads TGTGCCAGCAGTTTAGGAAGTGGTCAGCCCCAGCATTTT.

The chain joins TRBV5-1 to TRBJ2-2; perhaps TRBD2 as D (8 bases). This CDR3 is built from 16 residues. Germline V CDR1 and CDR2: SGHRS, YFSETQ. Trimming took 1 base from V and 3 from J, leaving 13 bases between them. The CDR3 sequence: CASSLLAGTDTGELFF. DNA of the CDR3: TGCGCCAGCAGCTTGTTAGCGGGGACAGACACCGGGGAGCTGTTTTTT.

The chain uses TRBV9 and TRBJ1-3; a possible D gene is TRBD1 (5 bases). The CDR3 extends over 17 amino acids. The V gene's germline CDR1 is SGDLS and CDR2 YYNGEE. Trimming removed 0 bases from V and 1 base from J, with 14 bases in between. The CDR3 is CASSVGKGTLSGNTIYF. CDR3 DNA: TGTGCCAGCAGCGTAGGGAAGGGGACCTTATCTGGAAACACCATATATTTT.

The genes are TRBV28 and TRBJ2-1, with TRBD2 matching 13 bases. Germline loops: CDR1 MDHEN, CDR2 SYDVKM. CDR3 length equals 18 residues. V lost 2 bases to trimming and J lost 8 bases; unmatched junction nucleotides: 12. In nucleotides, the CDR3 is TGTGCCAGCAGTTTACGGACTAGCGGGAGTGGTTTGGCCCATGAGCAGTTCTTC. Translating gives CASSLRTSGSGLAHEQFF.

This chain uses TRBV2 with TRBJ1-1; D unresolved. The germline CDR1 and CDR2 sequences are SNHLY and FYNNEI. V was pared by 7 bases and J by 5 bases, with 14 bases between. This CDR3 has 13 residues. In DNA form, the CDR3 reads TGTGCCAGCATTCGCGAAGTTGGAACTGAAGCTTTCTTT. Its protein is CASIREVGTEAFF.

The chain uses TRBV2 and TRBJ1-2; D possibly corresponds to TRBD1 (5 bases). This CDR3 is 16 amino acids long. The V end lost 7 bases, the J end lost 2 bases, and 20 bases lay between the germline ends. The germline gives CDR1 SNHLY, CDR2 FYNNEI. CDR3 protein: CASNFNPGTPNYGYTF. CDR3 nucleotides: TGTGCCAGCAATTTTAACCCCGGGACTCCGAACTATGGCTACACCTTC.

V gene TRBV4-2 combines with J gene TRBJ1-2, with D possibly TRBD1 on 5 matching bases. The germline V and J ends were trimmed by 2 bases and 2 bases, with 21 bases remaining between them. CDR1 LGHNA and CDR2 YNFKEQ come from the germline V gene. The length of the CDR3 is 18 residues. The CDR3, as DNA: TGTGCCAGCAGCCAAATAGGTATACAGGCCATGGGGAACTATGGCTACACCTTC. Its protein product is CASSQIGIQAMGNYGYTF.

The V and J genes are TRBV10-3 and TRBJ2-7; possibly TRBD2 for D (5 bases). The germline V gene encodes CDR1 ENHRY and CDR2 SYGVKD. V was shortened by 4 bases and J by 4 bases, with 5 bases between the two germline ends. The CDR3 is 11 residues long. The CDR3 nucleotides are TGTGCCATCAGTGCGGGGTACGAGCAGTACTTC. It encodes CAISAGYEQYF.

The rearrangement joins TRBV28 to TRBJ1-1; 10 nucleotides agree with TRBD1. Trimming took 4 bases from V and 10 from J; bases not matched to a gene: 9. The length of the CDR3 is 14 residues. Germline V gene lookup returns CDR1 MDHEN and CDR2 SYDVKM. The CDR3 DNA sequence: TGTGCCAGCAGTTCTGCCGGGACAGGGGATGGAGCTTTCTTT. Its translation: CASSSAGTGDGAFF. The variable domain in full, with the rest retrieved from reference TRBV28 and TRBJ1-1, is DVKVTQSSRYLVKRTGEKVFLECVQDMDHENMFWYRQDPGLGLRLIYFSYDVKMKEKGDIPEGYSVSREKKERFSLILESASTNQTSMYLCASSSAGTGDGAFFGQGTRLTVV.

This chain uses TRBV5-6 with TRBJ2-1; D is ambiguous. This CDR3 contains 14 residues. Looked up from germline, CDR1 is SGHDT and CDR2 is YYEEEE. The V gene lost 2 bases and the J gene lost 6 bases, with 12 bases spanning the gap. CDR3 amino acids: CASSFGVTLNEQFF. The CDR3 coding sequence is TGTGCCAGCAGCTTCGGTGTCACTCTCAATGAGCAGTTCTTC.

The sample holds one count of this clone. The CDR3 coding sequence is TGTGCCAGCAGCTTGGCGAGGGTTCAGAACTTTCGTTATGGCTACACCTTC. Its protein is CASSLARVQNFRYGYTF. The chain uses TRBV7-8 and TRBJ1-2, with D unclear. Germline CDR1 reads SGHVS; CDR2 reads FQNEAQ. V was clipped by 3 bases and J by 5 bases, with 22 bases between them. The CDR3 sequence is 17 residues long.

The rearrangement links TRBV10-3 to TRBJ2-1; the D is unclear. The CDR3 has 15 amino acids. Germline V gene data show CDR1 as ENHRY and CDR2 as SYGVKD. The ends were cut back, 1 base at V and 4 bases at J, with 11 bases in the middle. CDR3 amino acids: CAISELGKSYNEQFF. The CDR3 region has the DNA TGTGCCATCAGTGAGTTGGGGAAATCGTACAATGAGCAGTTCTTC.

The V gene is TRBV18, the J gene TRBJ1-5; D unclear. The CDR3 runs 13 residues. In germline, CDR1 is KGHSH, CDR2 LQKENI. V dropped 3 bases and J dropped 5 bases, with 8 bases sitting between them. Here the CDR3 reads CASSPSQDQPQHF. As DNA, the CDR3 is TGTGCCAGCTCACCCTCCCAGGATCAGCCCCAGCATTTT.

This clone was found once. The chain is built from TRBV5-4 and TRBJ1-5, with TRBD1 as a possible D gene (6 bases). Germline CDR1 reads SGHNT; CDR2 reads YYREEE (reference sequence). Trimming took off 4 bases at V and 2 bases at J, with 10 bases between the two ends. This CDR3 has 14 residues. The DNA for the CDR3 is TGTGCCAGCAGCATACAGGGACGCAATCAGCCCCAGCATTTT. It specifies CASSIQGRNQPQHF.

The V and J genes are TRBV14 and TRBJ1-6; 8 bases are shared with TRBD1. V was pared by 1 base and J by 7 bases, with 3 bases of the junction left unmatched. The germline V gene encodes CDR1 SGHDN and CDR2 FVKESK. This CDR3 contains 15 residues. This CDR3 reads CASSQVRQGNSPLHF. As DNA, the CDR3 is TGTGCCAGCAGCCAAGTTCGACAGGGGAATTCACCCCTCCACTTT.

The chain recombines TRBV28 with TRBJ2-7, with D possibly being TRBD2 (6 bases). CDR1 and CDR2 (germline): MDHEN, SYDVKM. The CDR3 is made up of 14 amino acids. V was cut by 3 bases and J by 3 bases, with 12 bases left in between. The CDR3 DNA is TGTGCCAGCAGTTTTGCGTCGGGGGTCTACGAGCAGTACTTC. This translates into CASSFASGVYEQYF.

This clone is a singleton in its sample. The chain links TRBV4-1 to TRBJ1-2, with TRBD1 identical over 7 bases. This CDR3 has 15 residues. The germline V gene has CDR1 MGHRA and CDR2 YSYEKL. V lost 0 bases and J lost 4; bases outside the gene matches: 5. CDR3 amino acids: CASSQDQAGGYGYTF. The CDR3 nucleotides read TGCGCCAGCAGCCAAGATCAGGCAGGGGGCTATGGCTACACCTTC.

The chain is built from TRBV5-1 and TRBJ1-2; TRBD1 might be the D (6 bases). The V and J ends lost 4 bases and 2 bases respectively, with 12 bases between them. In germline, CDR1 is SGHRS, CDR2 YFSETQ. This CDR3 spans 14 amino acids. The CDR3 region is CASSASQGNYGYTF. CDR3 DNA: TGCGCCAGCAGCGCGAGTCAGGGGAACTATGGCTACACCTTC.

This clone has just a few counts. The chain uses TRBV5-5 and TRBJ2-1; 8 bases align to TRBD2. In germline, CDR1 is SGHKS, CDR2 YYEKEE (reference sequence). The CDR3 runs 16 residues. The V and J ends lost 2 bases and 1 base, in that order; junction bases with no gene match: 5. In DNA, the CDR3 is TGTGCCAGCAGCTTCCGGGAGGGTGGTTCCTACAATGAGCAGTTCTTC. Amino acids: CASSFREGGSYNEQFF. The full variable domain, its missing parts supplied by reference TRBV5-5 and TRBJ2-1, is DAGVTQSPTHLIKTRGQQVTLRCSPISGHKSVSWYQQVLGQGPQFIFQYYEKEERGRGNFPDRFSARQFPNYSSELNVNALLLGDSALYLCASSFREGGSYNEQFFGPGTRLTVL.

This chain links TRBV27 with TRBJ2-1; TRBD2 agrees at 14 bases. The germline gives CDR1 MNHEY, CDR2 SMNVEV (reference sequence). The ends lost 5 bases at V and 8 bases at J; junction bases unmatched: 8. The CDR3 runs to 16 residues. The CDR3 nucleotides read TGTGCCAGCAGTCTCCGACTAGCGGGGGGGAAAGATGAGCAGTTCTTC. As protein: CASSLRLAGGKDEQFF.

The rearrangement joins TRBV6-6 to TRBJ2-7, with D tentatively TRBD2 (8 bases). The CDR3 is 16 amino acids. Trimming removed 2 bases at V and 4 bases at J, with 18 bases between. Germline loops: CDR1 MNHNY, CDR2 SVGAGI (reference sequence). CDR3 region: CASSYRGLREAYEQYF. The CDR3 region has the DNA TGTGCCAGCAGTTACAGGGGGCTGCGGGAGGCGTACGAGCAGTACTTC.

The rearrangement uses TRBV28 and TRBJ1-2; 8 positions agree with TRBD1. Per the germline V gene, CDR1 is MDHEN and CDR2 is SYDVKM. CDR3 length equals 16 residues. V dropped 3 bases and J dropped 4; count of bases not matched to a gene: 10. This chain's CDR3 is CASSLTGAPLGYGYTF. The CDR3 coding sequence is TGTGCCAGCAGTTTGACAGGGGCGCCCCTTGGCTATGGCTACACCTTC.